The next 28 T cell receptor beta chains were all read from a single sample in a study of blood T cell repertoires in COVID-19. Assay: immunoSEQ multiplex PCR; the TCRdb copy retains only in-frame clones and omits some. Seen here are around 100,000 clones, 80% to 90% observed once, and the top ten hold just over 15%. The sample was peripheral blood. The receptors were sampled from a human donor in a cohort sampled during active COVID-19.

This chain joins TRBV6-4 and TRBJ2-1; TRBD2 aligns across 7 bases. The germline gives CDR1 MRHNA, CDR2 SNTAGT. The CDR3 extends over 13 amino acids. The V segment lost 6 bases and the J segment 6 bases; nucleotides outside the gene matches: 5. The CDR3 region has the DNA TGTGCCAGCAGGGGGGGACTATTCAATGAGCAGTTCTTC. Translating gives CASRGGLFNEQFF.

This chain connects TRBV7-6 to TRBJ2-2; D is undetermined. The CDR3 sequence is 15 residues long. Trimming cost V 5 bases and J 0 bases, with 10 bases left between them. Per the germline V gene, CDR1 is SGHVS and CDR2 is FNYEAQ. CDR3 in amino acids: CASSPLPANTGELFF. The CDR3 nucleotides are TGTGCCAGCAGCCCGTTACCGGCGAACACCGGGGAGCTGTTTTTT.

This chain connects TRBV12-3 or TRBV12-4 to TRBJ1-1; D is uncertain. Trimming took off 5 bases at V and 2 bases at J, with 9 bases between the two ends. The CDR3 length is 13 residues. The CDR3 coding sequence is TGTGCCAGCAGTCCTATACTAAACACTGAAGCTTTCTTT. Translated, it gives CASSPILNTEAFF.

The chain has TRBV9 and TRBJ2-7; 10 bases are a match to TRBD1. Germline V gene data show CDR1 as SGDLS and CDR2 as YYNGEE. This CDR3 spans 15 amino acids. V gave up 4 bases and J gave up 2 bases; unmatched junction bases: 6. Written as DNA, the CDR3 is TGTGCCAGCAGCTCGACGGACAGGGGGGCCTACGAGCAGTACTTC. This codes for CASSSTDRGAYEQYF.

The count of this clone is one. This chain connects TRBV19 to TRBJ2-7; TRBD2 matches 7 bases. The CDR3 sequence is 16 residues long. Germline assignment: CDR1 LNHDA and CDR2 SQIVND (reference sequence). V dropped 1 base and J dropped 0; count of bases not matched to a gene: 6. The CDR3 nucleotides read TGTGCCAGTAGTATAGTTGGCCTAGCGGACTCCTACGAGCAGTACTTC. It translates to CASSIVGLADSYEQYF.

The J gene is TRBJ2-7, the V gene TRBV7-2; the match to TRBD2 covers 7 bases. Germline loops: CDR1 SGHTA, CDR2 FQGNSA. The trim removed 0 bases at V and 4 bases at J, leaving 9 bases unmatched. CDR3 length: 16 residues. CDR3 protein: CASSLAHLAAGYEQYF. Written as DNA, the CDR3 is TGTGCCAGCAGCTTAGCGCATCTAGCGGCCGGGTACGAGCAGTACTTC.

This clone was observed a single time. The chain joins TRBV30 to TRBJ2-1; 11 bases are a match to TRBD2. The CDR3 loop spans 16 amino acids. With V trimmed by 3 bases and J by 10 bases, 14 bases remained unmatched. Germline V gene data show CDR1 as GTSNPN and CDR2 as SVGIG (reference sequence). DNA for the CDR3: TGTGCCTGGAGCTCGGTGGGTAGCGGGAGGGCCCAGGAGCAGTTCTTC. It is translated as CAWSSVGSGRAQEQFF.

This clone appeared a few times. V and J are TRBV13 and TRBJ1-1; 7 bases fit TRBD1. J was trimmed by 1 base and V by 5 bases; bases with no gene match: 7. Germline CDR1 and CDR2: PRHDT and FYEKMQ (reference sequence). The CDR3 spans 15 residues. CDR3 in DNA: TGTGCCAGCAGCCAGTCGGACAGGTGGAACACTGAAGCTTTCTTT. Translated: CASSQSDRWNTEAFF.

V is TRBV10-3 and J is TRBJ2-1; TRBD2 aligns across 14 bases. The V gene end was trimmed by 6 bases and the J gene end by 7 bases; junction bases not matched to a gene: 8. Germline V gene sequence: CDR1 ENHRY, CDR2 SYGVKD. This CDR3 is built from 16 residues. CDR3 region: CAISFGLAGGGNEQFF. The CDR3 DNA follows: TGTGCCATCAGCTTCGGACTAGCGGGAGGTGGGAATGAGCAGTTCTTC.

This rearrangement joins TRBV21-1 to TRBJ2-7; TRBD1, the D gene given by the table, was not confirmed from the DNA. TRBV21-1 is an annotated pseudogene. CDR3 length: 15 residues. The CDR3 coding sequence is TGTGCCAGCAGCTCCCGGGACAGGGGGCCTCACGAGCAGTACTTC. Translation gives CASSSRDRGPHEQYF.

This chain connects TRBV6-1 to TRBJ1-1; 10 bases align to TRBD1. Germline V lookup: CDR1 MNHNS, CDR2 SASEGT. V lost 3 bases, J lost 6 bases, and 16 bases stayed unmatched. This CDR3 is built from 18 residues. The CDR3 nucleotides read TGTGCCAGCAGTGACGGAGCCGGGACAGGGGTTCTTTATCCTGAAGCTTTCTTT. Translation gives CASSDGAGTGVLYPEAFF.

The chain joins TRBV2 to TRBJ2-3, with 11 bases that match TRBD2. The germline V gene has CDR1 SNHLY and CDR2 FYNNEI. The CDR3 spans 15 residues. V shed 6 bases and J 1 base; nucleotides not matched to a gene: 3. The CDR3 is CASRLLAGGTDTQYF. The DNA for the CDR3 is TGTGCCAGCAGACTACTAGCGGGAGGCACAGATACGCAGTATTTT.

V usage is TRBV7-8 and J usage is TRBJ1-3; TRBD1 might be the D (5 bases). Looked up from germline, CDR1 is SGHVS and CDR2 is FQNEAQ. Trimming stripped 2 bases from V and 3 bases from J, with 11 bases between. CDR3 length: 15 residues. This CDR3 reads CASSLSSGGGNTIYF. The CDR3 DNA is TGTGCCAGCAGCTTATCGTCGGGGGGTGGAAACACCATATATTTT.

The V and J genes are TRBV3-1 (or the pseudogene TRBV3-2) and TRBJ1-3, with no clear D. The V end was cut by 4 bases, the J end by 8 bases, with 6 bases between. The CDR3 length is 11 residues. The germline CDR1 and CDR2 sequences are LGHDT and YNNKEL (reference sequence). The CDR3 DNA reads as TGTGCCAGCAGCCTGGGCTACACCATATATTTT. It translates to CASSLGYTIYF.

The chain has TRBV24-1 and TRBJ2-1, with TRBD1 identical over 8 bases. The germline CDR1 and CDR2 sequences are KGHDR and SFDVKD. CDR3 length equals 14 residues. V gave up 5 bases and J gave up 4 bases; unmatched junction bases: 3. Here the CDR3 reads CATSGDRGYNEQFF. DNA of the CDR3: TGTGCCACCAGTGGTGACAGGGGTTACAATGAGCAGTTCTTC.

This chain connects TRBV27 to TRBJ2-1, with 12 bases that match TRBD2. Germline lookup yields CDR1 MNHEY and CDR2 SMNVEV (reference sequence). This CDR3 contains 16 residues. V gave up 3 bases and J gave up 6 bases; unmatched junction bases: 6. This chain's CDR3 is CASSFLWTSGINEQFF. CDR3 nucleotides: TGTGCCAGCAGTTTCTTGTGGACTAGCGGGATCAATGAGCAGTTCTTC.

The rearrangement uses TRBV3-1 (or the pseudogene TRBV3-2) and TRBJ1-1; no reliable D call. Germline loops: CDR1 LGHDT, CDR2 YNNKEL (reference sequence). The V gene lost 0 bases and the J gene lost 5 bases, with 10 bases spanning the gap. The length of the CDR3 is 14 residues. The CDR3 coding sequence is TGTGCCAGCAGCCAAGAAGGAGGTGGGACTGAAGCTTTCTTT. Residues: CASSQEGGGTEAFF.

The chain has TRBV14 and TRBJ1-1; D uncertain. The V gene's germline CDR1 is SGHDN and CDR2 FVKESK. V lost 1 base to trimming and J lost 3 bases, with 6 bases between them. The CDR3 is made up of 13 amino acids. CDR3: CASSQAGDTEAFF. The CDR3 DNA follows: TGTGCCAGCAGCCAAGCCGGGGACACTGAAGCTTTCTTT.

Concerning this clone itself: Other nucleotide sequences from this sample produce the same CDR3. V gene TRBV5-1 combines with J gene TRBJ1-6; a weak D match, TRBD1 (5 bases). The CDR3 has 15 residues. Germline values: CDR1 SGHRS, CDR2 YFSETQ. V was clipped by 0 bases and J by 8 bases, with 12 bases between them. CDR3 sequence: CASSLAGQGYSPLHF. The DNA for the CDR3 is TGCGCCAGCAGCTTGGCCGGTCAGGGCTATTCACCCCTCCACTTT.

This clone is a singleton in its sample. The gene calls are TRBV27 and TRBJ2-1; perhaps TRBD2 as D (5 bases). Germline V CDR1 and CDR2: MNHEY, SMNVEV (reference sequence). There are 16 residues in the CDR3. V was cut by 3 bases and J by 5 bases, with 17 bases left in between. The DNA for the CDR3 is TGTGCCAGCAGTTTCATCCCTAACCGGGGAGACAATGAGCAGTTCTTC. It translates to CASSFIPNRGDNEQFF.

The CDR3 loop is CASSKQLTIPYNEQFF. Here the CDR3 DNA reads TGTGCCAGCAGCAAACAGCTGACAATTCCTTACAATGAGCAGTTCTTC. The chain combines TRBV9 with TRBJ2-1, with D uncertain. Trimming cost V 4 bases and J 4 bases, with 18 bases left between them. CDR1 and CDR2 (germline): SGDLS, YYNGEE. The CDR3 has 16 residues.

The chain joins TRBV19 to TRBJ1-2; D is uncertain. The CDR3 covers 12 residues. The V gene's germline CDR1 is LNHDA and CDR2 SQIVND (reference sequence). Trimming took off 5 bases at V and 2 bases at J, with 6 bases between the two ends. This chain's CDR3 is CASSLINYGYTF. The CDR3 DNA sequence: TGTGCCAGTAGTCTAATAAACTATGGCTACACCTTC.

CDR3 region: CASSRDRWETQYF. The CDR3 coding sequence is TGTGCCAGCAGCCGTGACAGGTGGGAGACCCAGTACTTC. The chain carries TRBV3-1 (or the pseudogene TRBV3-2) and TRBJ2-5; TRBD1 is a possible D gene (6 bases). The CDR3 has 13 residues. Trimming took 4 bases from V and 5 from J, leaving 11 bases between them. Per germline, CDR1 LGHDT and CDR2 YNNKEL (reference sequence).

The CDR3 DNA sequence: TGTGCCAGCAGCTTAGCAGGGCTGCCTGAAGCTTTCTTT. Protein sequence: CASSLAGLPEAFF. The gene calls are TRBV11-2 and TRBJ1-1, with a possible D match to TRBD1 (5 bases). Trimming shortened V by 1 base and J by 6 bases, and 9 bases separated the two germline ends. CDR1 and CDR2 from the germline V gene are SGHAT and FQNNGV. This CDR3 is built from 13 residues.

The chain recombines TRBV5-1 with TRBJ2-7, with D unresolved. The germline gives CDR1 SGHRS, CDR2 YFSETQ. With 0 bases removed from V and 3 bases from J, the gap between germline ends came to 7 bases. This CDR3 spans 13 amino acids. The CDR3 nucleotides read TGCGCCAGCAGCTTGGGTCAGAACTACGAGCAGTACTTC. Translation: CASSLGQNYEQYF.

The V call is TRBV28, the J call TRBJ2-5; D might be TRBD2 (5 bases). The CDR3 runs 15 residues. The germline V gene has CDR1 MDHEN and CDR2 SYDVKM. The V end was cut by 5 bases, the J end by 2 bases, with 15 bases between. CDR3 residues: CASSQPSGKQETQYF. As DNA, the CDR3 is TGTGCCAGCAGTCAACCCAGCGGCAAGCAAGAGACCCAGTACTTC.

The V gene is TRBV15, the J gene TRBJ2-2, with 9 bases fitting TRBD2. The CDR3 contains 18 residues. The J segment lost 3 bases and the V segment lost 1 base, leaving 9 bases of the junction unmatched. The germline V gene has CDR1 LNHNV and CDR2 YYDKDF (reference sequence). CDR3 protein: CATSRVKASGTHTGELFF. CDR3 coding DNA: TGTGCCACCAGCAGAGTAAAGGCTAGCGGGACGCACACCGGGGAGCTGTTTTTT.

This clone was found once. J is TRBJ2-7 and V is TRBV3-1 (or the pseudogene TRBV3-2), with D maybe TRBD1 (7 bases). Germline V gives CDR1 LGHDT, CDR2 YNNKEL (reference sequence). The CDR3 runs 15 residues. The germline V and J ends were trimmed by 1 base and 7 bases, with 17 bases remaining between them. As DNA, the CDR3 is TGTGCCAGCAGCCAAGGCTGGAGGGGGCTGGGTGAGCAGTACTTC. Translating it yields CASSQGWRGLGEQYF.